A single sample is the source of the 9 T cell receptor beta chains below, sequenced in a study of shared clonotypes between healthy human individuals. Repertoires were generated with immunoSEQ multiplex PCR, while TCRdb's copy carries only in-frame clones and drops some. The table lists millions of clones, 85% to 95% of them singletons. Positively selected for CCR7, the CD45RO-negative cells used as naive CD8 cells excluded terminally differentiated effector memory CD45RA+ cells. The sample consisted of naive CD8+ T cells sorted from blood. The receptors were gathered from a man aged 18 to 30 in good health.

Concerning this clone: The sample carries other DNA sequences with the same CDR3. CDR3: CASSLVDYEQYF. CDR3 bases: TGTGCCAGCAGCTTAGTAGACTACGAGCAGTACTTC. V is TRBV7-9 and J is TRBJ2-7; D ambiguous. The V and J ends lost 1 base and 3 bases respectively, with 4 bases between them. Germline assignment: CDR1 SEHNR and CDR2 FQNEAQ (reference sequence). This CDR3 is 12 amino acids long.

This clone was seen a few times. This chain links TRBV5-6 with TRBJ1-5; D not certain. The CDR3 extends over 13 amino acids. Germline V gene data show CDR1 as SGHDT and CDR2 as YYEEEE. The V end was cut by 1 base, the J end by 2 bases, with 4 bases between. As DNA, the CDR3 is TGTGCCAGCAGCTTGTCGGGCAATCAGCCCCAGCATTTT. Residues: CASSLSGNQPQHF.

This clone was seen more than once but under ten times. Other DNA sequences in the same sample also yield this CDR3. V gene TRBV5-4 combines with J gene TRBJ2-7, with no clear D. CDR3 size: 11 residues. The V gene lost 2 bases and the J gene lost 4 bases, with 4 bases spanning the gap. Per germline, CDR1 SGHNT and CDR2 YYREEE (reference sequence). Written as DNA, the CDR3 is TGTGCCAGCAGCTTTGGATACGAGCAGTACTTC. Its translation: CASSFGYEQYF.

The rearrangement uses TRBV7-2 and TRBJ2-1; 9 bases match TRBD1. With 5 bases clipped from V and 5 bases from J, the junction kept 4 bases outside the gene matches. Germline V lookup: CDR1 SGHTA, CDR2 FQGNSA. The CDR3 covers 14 residues. The DNA for the CDR3 is TGTGCCAGCAGCCACCGACAGGGGGACAATGAGCAGTTCTTC. This sequence encodes CASSHRQGDNEQFF.

Comment on this clone: Other DNA variants within this sample encode the same CDR3. V is TRBV19 and J is TRBJ2-3, with 10 bases lining up with TRBD1. This CDR3 comprises 14 residues. The V gene end was trimmed by 3 bases and the J gene end by 3 bases; junction bases not matched to a gene: 0. Germline loops: CDR1 LNHDA, CDR2 SQIVND (reference sequence). Here the CDR3 DNA reads TGTGCCAGTAGTATGGACAGGGGGACAGATACGCAGTATTTT. Protein: CASSMDRGTDTQYF.

The chain joins TRBV7-9 to TRBJ2-1; D is perhaps TRBD1 (5 bases). Trimming took off 1 base at V and 6 bases at J, with 10 bases between the two ends. This CDR3 has 14 residues. The germline V gene has CDR1 SEHNR and CDR2 FQNEAQ (reference sequence). CDR3 region: CASSLVPGINEQFF. In DNA, the CDR3 is TGTGCCAGCAGCTTAGTTCCAGGGATCAATGAGCAGTTCTTC.

The chain recombines TRBV28 with TRBJ1-4, with D hard to call. The V gene lost 7 bases and the J gene lost 8 bases, with 17 bases spanning the gap. Germline V gives CDR1 MDHEN, CDR2 SYDVKM. The CDR3 runs to 14 residues. The DNA of the CDR3 is TGTGCCAGCACGGGCGGCCTGGATAGAGAAAAACTGTTTTTT. Amino acids: CASTGGLDREKLFF.

The V call is TRBV14, the J call TRBJ1-2; 8 bases line up with TRBD1. This CDR3 has 17 residues. Per germline, CDR1 SGHDN and CDR2 FVKESK. Trimming took 0 bases from V and 4 from J; bases not matched to a gene: 10. CDR3 region: CASSQDWCQGAGYGYTF. The CDR3 DNA follows: TGTGCCAGCAGCCAAGATTGGTGTCAGGGGGCGGGCTATGGCTACACCTTC. Full variable domain (outside the CDR3, taken from reference TRBV14 and TRBJ1-2): EAGVTQFPSHSVIEKGQTVTLRCDPISGHDNLYWYRRVMGKEIKFLLHFVKESKQDESGMPNNRFLAERTGGTYSTLKVQPAELEDSGVYFCASSQDWCQGAGYGYTFGSGTRLTVV.

The CDR3 region has the DNA TGCAGTGGGGAAGCTAGGGCCCCGCCAAAGCAGGCGCAGTTCTTC. It translates to CSGEARAPPKQAQFF. V is TRBV29-1 and J is TRBJ2-1, with D hard to call. The CDR3 is made up of 15 amino acids. Germline CDR1 and CDR2: SQVTM and ANQGSEA.